These 22 T cell receptor delta chains share one sample of origin, sequenced in a study of Vδ1+ human thymocytes. RNA was extracted from the cells and then reverse transcribed. CDR3 amplicons came from multiplex PCR with pooled V-gene forward and constant-region reverse primers. TCRdb redid clone calling on the multiplex PCR reads using CATT. The table records fewer than 90,000 delta-chain clones, approximately 34% of them present only once. Overall study results and limits: In the thymus, TRG and TRD repertoires looked highly polyclonal with Gaussian CDR3 lengths.

No cognate antigen is known for these TCRs. The sequenced sample consisted of Vdelta1+ gamma-delta thymocytes from the thymus. Subset meaning: FACS-sorted CD3+ TCRalphabeta- TCRVdelta1+ TCRVdelta2- thymocytes. The receptor source for this set is a boy younger than two who had congenital heart surgery.

This sequence joins TRDV1 and TRDJ1; 9 bases are a match to TRDD3. V dropped 0 bases and J dropped 0; count of bases not matched to a gene: 23. This CDR3 contains 23 residues. Germline loops: CDR1 TSWWSYY, CDR2 QGS. The CDR3: CALGELPPAWPTGWGMYTDKLIF. In DNA form, the CDR3 reads TGTGCTCTTGGGGAACTCCCCCCGGCGTGGCCTACAGGCTGGGGGATGTACACCGATAAACTCATCTTT.

The genes are TRDV1 and TRDJ1; D perhaps matches TRDD3 (7 bases). The CDR3 length is 21 residues. Germline CDR1 is TSWWSYY and CDR2 is QGS. The germline V and J ends were trimmed by 2 bases and 0 bases, with 28 bases remaining between them. The CDR3 here is CALGEISSYLYWGTDTDKLIF. CDR3 nucleotides: TGTGCTCTTGGGGAAATTTCCTCCTACCTGTACTGGGGAACAGACACCGATAAACTCATCTTT.

The chain is built from TRDV1 and TRDJ1, with 9 nucleotides matching TRDD3. The CDR3 spans 21 residues. After removal of 1 base from V and 3 bases from J, the junction contained 21 bases not matched to a gene. Germline CDR1 reads TSWWSYY; CDR2 reads QGS. CDR3 amino acids: CALGEPISILGDIVSPDKLIF. For the CDR3, the DNA is TGTGCTCTTGGGGAACCCATATCTATATTGGGGGATATAGTGTCGCCCGATAAACTCATCTTT.

The chain uses TRDV1 and TRDJ1; a weak D match, TRDD3 (5 bases). V lost 4 bases, J lost 4 bases, and 25 bases lay in between. CDR3 length: 18 amino acids. Germline assignment: CDR1 TSWWSYY and CDR2 QGS. The CDR3 loop is CALGGTRGATLLIDKLIF. The DNA for the CDR3 is TGTGCTCTTGGGGGAACTCGTGGGGCGACGCTACTTATCGATAAACTCATCTTT.

This clone was seen only a few times. This rearrangement joins TRDV1 to TRDJ1, with D unclear. V was pared by 6 bases and J by 4 bases, with 12 bases between. CDR1 and CDR2 from the germline V gene are TSWWSYY and QGS. The CDR3 covers 13 residues. CDR3 nucleotides: TGTGCTCTTGGTACTCCTGTCCACGATAAACTCATCTTT. Its translation is CALGTPVHDKLIF.

This clone showed up just a few times. The chain couples TRDV1 to TRDJ1; 11 bases fit TRDD3. The J segment lost 3 bases and the V segment lost 2 bases, leaving 17 bases of the junction unmatched. Per the germline V gene, CDR1 is TSWWSYY and CDR2 is QGS. The CDR3 sequence is 20 residues long. CDR3 DNA: TGTGCTCTTGGGGAAGTCCCCTACCCGGACTGGGGGATAGGTGCCGATAAACTCATCTTT. Its translation is CALGEVPYPDWGIGADKLIF.

The V gene is TRDV1, the J gene TRDJ1, with a tentative D call TRDD2 (5 bases). The V and J ends lost 3 bases and 9 bases respectively, with 23 bases between them. This CDR3 has 16 amino acids. The V gene's germline CDR1 is TSWWSYY and CDR2 QGS. The DNA for the CDR3 is TGTGCTCTTGGGGACCCGCGGTTCCCTACTACGGATGAACTCATCTTT. This codes for CALGDPRFPTTDELIF.

This clone appeared a few times. The V gene is TRDV1, the J gene TRDJ1; 12 bases line up with TRDD3. The CDR3 runs 25 residues. Germline V gene data show CDR1 as TSWWSYY and CDR2 as QGS. V trimming: 0 bases; J trimming: 0 bases; junction bases outside the gene matches: 26. The CDR3 loop is CALGELGFLTLLRTGGYWYTDKLIF. The CDR3 nucleotides read TGTGCTCTTGGGGAACTTGGCTTCCTGACGCTCCTCCGCACTGGGGGATACTGGTACACCGATAAACTCATCTTT.

Turning to this clone: Other DNA sequences in this specimen translate into the identical CDR3. The chain recombines TRDV1 with TRDJ1, with unresolved D. Germline loops: CDR1 TSWWSYY, CDR2 QGS. V shed 6 bases and J shed 0 bases, with 8 bases lying between them. The CDR3 covers 13 residues. CDR3 residues: CALGGRHTDKLIF. As DNA, the CDR3 is TGTGCTCTTGGAGGTCGACACACCGATAAACTCATCTTT.

The chain recombines TRDV1 with TRDJ1; D might be TRDD2 (5 bases). The length of the CDR3 is 23 residues. The V end was cut by 2 bases, the J end by 1 base, with 35 bases between. Germline V CDR1 and CDR2: TSWWSYY, QGS. CDR3 in amino acids: CALGELMASPVILAAYPTDKLIF. The DNA for the CDR3 is TGTGCTCTTGGGGAATTAATGGCTTCCCCCGTAATATTGGCCGCTTACCCCACCGATAAACTCATCTTT.

As for this clone: This CDR3 is also generated by other DNA sequences in the sample. The chain links TRDV1 to TRDJ1, with 9 positions matching TRDD2. Germline V gives CDR1 TSWWSYY, CDR2 QGS. CDR3 length: 21 amino acids. V trimming: 4 bases; J trimming: 0 bases; junction bases outside the gene matches: 21. The CDR3: CALGALPLPTWGPLNTDKLIF. The CDR3 nucleotides read TGTGCTCTTGGGGCCCTCCCCCTTCCTACGTGGGGACCGTTAAACACCGATAAACTCATCTTT.

This clone was seen more than once but under ten times. The gene calls are TRDV1 and TRDJ1; D is unclear. The V gene's germline CDR1 is TSWWSYY and CDR2 QGS. The CDR3 covers 18 residues. Trimming cost V 3 bases and J 7 bases, with 27 bases left between them. The CDR3, as DNA: TGTGCTCTTGGGGATCCTCGGACACAGGCCCCTGGAGAGGGTAAACTCATCTTT. Its protein is CALGDPRTQAPGEGKLIF.

This chain joins TRDV1 and TRDJ1; TRDD3 matches 9 bases. CDR3 length equals 22 residues. Germline V CDR1 and CDR2: TSWWSYY, QGS. V shed 0 bases, J shed 8 bases, and the junction held 28 bases outside the gene matches. The CDR3 nucleotides read TGTGCTCTTGGGGAACTTAAGGATCGAGATAGGTACTGGGGGACCCGACACCAAAAACTCATCTTT. Encoded protein: CALGELKDRDRYWGTRHQKLIF.

This sequence joins TRDV1 and TRDJ1; 12 bases are shared with TRDD3. CDR3 length: 19 amino acids. Germline V gene sequence: CDR1 TSWWSYY, CDR2 QGS. After removal of 4 bases from V and 10 bases from J, the junction contained 22 bases not matched to a gene. The CDR3 here is CALGVNFPPGLGDTWGLIF. CDR3 nucleotide sequence: TGTGCTCTTGGGGTAAATTTCCCCCCTGGACTGGGGGATACCTGGGGACTCATCTTT.

J is TRDJ1 and V is TRDV1, with D possibly matching TRDD2 (6 bases). The germline V and J ends were trimmed by 4 bases and 0 bases, with 18 bases remaining between them. The CDR3 extends over 17 amino acids. Per the germline V gene, CDR1 is TSWWSYY and CDR2 is QGS. This chain's CDR3 is CALGALLRLGNTDKLIF. DNA of the CDR3: TGTGCTCTTGGGGCTCTCCTACGTTTGGGAAACACCGATAAACTCATCTTT.

There are a few counts of this clone. The genes are TRDV1 and TRDJ1; D is perhaps TRDD2 (6 bases). Germline V gene sequence: CDR1 TSWWSYY, CDR2 QGS. The CDR3 covers 14 residues. The germline V and J ends were trimmed by 0 bases and 7 bases, with 12 bases remaining between them. The CDR3 here is CALGELKPSPKLIF. The CDR3 coding sequence is TGTGCTCTTGGGGAACTGAAACCTTCCCCTAAACTCATCTTT.

The chain is built from TRDV1 and TRDJ1; TRDD2 or TRDD3 may be the D gene (7 bases each). This CDR3 contains 22 residues. Trimming stripped 2 bases from V and 0 bases from J, with 31 bases between. CDR1 TSWWSYY and CDR2 QGS come from the germline V gene. This CDR3 is CALGEAPAVPTVWGLYTDKLIF. The DNA for the CDR3 is TGTGCTCTTGGGGAAGCGCCAGCGGTTCCTACTGTCTGGGGGCTCTACACCGATAAACTCATCTTT.

This clone was counted only a few times. The rearrangement uses TRDV1 and TRDJ1, with 10 bases that match TRDD3. The CDR3 is 21 residues long. Trimming cost V 0 bases and J 0 bases; bases outside gene matches: 16. Looked up from germline, CDR1 is TSWWSYY and CDR2 is QGS. The CDR3 sequence is CALGELPLPPTGGSHTDKLIF. CDR3 bases: TGTGCTCTTGGGGAACTTCCCCTTCCTCCTACTGGGGGATCGCACACCGATAAACTCATCTTT.

In its sample, this clone was seen a few times. The chain employs TRDV2 and TRDJ1, with 10 bases fitting TRDD3. V dropped 3 bases and J dropped 0; count of bases not matched to a gene: 3. The germline CDR1 and CDR2 sequences are GEAIGNYY and EKD. The CDR3 spans 15 residues. CDR3: CACDLGDIDTDKLIF. The CDR3 DNA reads TGTGCCTGTGACCTGGGGGATATAGACACCGATAAACTCATCTTT.

This clone was found a few times. This chain uses TRDV1 with TRDJ1; possible D gene TRDD1, 5 bases. V lost 3 bases and J lost 4, with 12 bases in between. Looked up from germline, CDR1 is TSWWSYY and CDR2 is QGS. This CDR3 comprises 14 residues. CDR3 loop: CALGDRQIFDKLIF. Here the CDR3 DNA reads TGTGCTCTTGGGGACCGGCAAATATTCGATAAACTCATCTTT.

The table lists this clone with a few counts. The chain has TRDV1 and TRDJ1, with TRDD3 matching 7 bases. With 2 bases clipped from V and 8 bases from J, the junction kept 23 bases outside the gene matches. Germline-derived CDR1 and CDR2 are TSWWSYY and QGS. This CDR3 comprises 19 residues. The CDR3, as DNA: TGTGCTCTTGGGGAATCGCCCACCCTCAACCACTGGGGAAGGTCCAAACTCATCTTT. The encoded protein is CALGESPTLNHWGRSKLIF.

This clone appeared a few times. The chain is built from TRDV1 and TRDJ1; 9 bases line up with TRDD2. In germline, CDR1 is TSWWSYY, CDR2 QGS. The CDR3 runs 21 residues. V gave up 4 bases and J gave up 0 bases; unmatched junction bases: 21. CDR3 protein: CALGARPSYLREPLDTDKLIF. CDR3 coding DNA: TGTGCTCTTGGGGCCCGCCCTTCCTACCTCCGGGAGCCTCTTGACACCGATAAACTCATCTTT.